This T cell receptor beta chain is from a study of OX40 agonist ivuxolimab in advanced cancers. Assay used: immunoSEQ multiplex PCR; TCRdb lists only in-frame clones, some missing. This sample has tens of thousands of clones, with 90% to 95% found just once. The CDR3 runs 14 residues. Trimming removed 4 bases from V and 6 bases from J; junction bases left unmatched: 9. The germline gives CDR1 SGHNT, CDR2 YYREEE (reference sequence). This TCR came from an adult with an advanced solid tumor such as melanoma, head and neck, liver or kidney cancer. The sample consisted of CD4+ or CD8+ T cells sorted from blood, taken in a trial of the OX40 agonist ivuxolimab. The genes are TRBV5-4 and TRBJ2-7, with 8 bases that match TRBD2. CDR3 protein: CASSPGGVWGEQYF. In DNA form, the CDR3 reads TGTGCCAGCAGCCCGGGGGGGGTATGGGGCGAGCAGTACTTC.